Listed here are 19 T cell receptor beta chains from one sample, sequenced in a study of long-term antiretroviral therapy in people with HIV. Runs used v3.0 of the immunoSEQ assay and were done at survey level. Libraries were prepared by immunoSEQ multiplex PCR; TCRdb keeps only in-frame clonotypes and omits some of them. The table records about 21,000 clones, more than 65% of them present only once. Specimen: unsorted PBMCs, collected at the start of antiretroviral therapy. The receptors were sampled from a man between 50 and 59 years old with HIV.

The chain combines TRBV11-2 with TRBJ2-4; possibly TRBD2 for D (5 bases). The V gene lost 4 bases and the J gene lost 0 bases, with 13 bases spanning the gap. In germline, CDR1 is SGHAT, CDR2 FQNNGV. CDR3 size: 16 residues. The CDR3 here is CASSSGIPVAKNIQYF. CDR3 in DNA: TGTGCCAGCAGCTCCGGGATACCAGTAGCCAAAAACATTCAGTACTTC.

The chain joins TRBV4-1 to TRBJ2-1; no clear D gene. This CDR3 is 15 amino acids long. Trimming stripped 3 bases from V and 8 bases from J, with 17 bases between. CDR1 and CDR2 (germline): MGHRA, YSYEKL. This chain's CDR3 is CASSHRPSKPHEQFF. The CDR3 region has the DNA TGCGCCAGCAGCCATCGACCGTCCAAACCCCATGAGCAGTTCTTC.

The chain is built from TRBV2 and TRBJ1-4; D ambiguous. The CDR3 sequence is 14 residues long. Between the trimmed V and J ends, which lost 7 bases and 0 bases, there was a span of 9 bases. The germline CDR1 and CDR2 sequences are SNHLY and FYNNEI. CDR3 loop: CASKSDATNEKLFF. The CDR3 nucleotides are TGTGCCAGCAAGTCCGACGCAACTAATGAAAAACTGTTTTTT. The variable domain in full, with the rest retrieved from reference TRBV2 and TRBJ1-4, is EPEVTQTPSHQVTQMGQEVILRCVPISNHLYFYWYRQILGQKVEFLVSFYNNEISEKSEIFDDQFSVERPDGSNFTLKIRSTKLEDSAMYFCASKSDATNEKLFFGSGTQLSVL.

A single count supports this clone. The chain links TRBV7-3 to TRBJ2-2, with D hard to call. Per germline, CDR1 SGHTA and CDR2 FQGTGA. This CDR3 contains 13 residues. Trimming left V 5 bases short and J 5 bases short, with 9 bases between. DNA for the CDR3: TGTGCCAGCAGCCAAAGTAGGACCGGGGAGCTGTTTTTT. Protein: CASSQSRTGELFF.

CDR3 nucleotides: TGCGCCAGCAGCCAAGACTTGGATAGGGGGCGAGTTGGCTACACCTTC. Encoded protein: CASSQDLDRGRVGYTF. The rearrangement uses TRBV4-1 and TRBJ1-2; the match to TRBD1 covers 7 bases. The CDR3 contains 16 residues. Trimming took 0 bases from V and 7 from J; bases not matched to a gene: 11. The germline V gene has CDR1 MGHRA and CDR2 YSYEKL.

V and J are TRBV5-1 and TRBJ2-7; D possibly uses TRBD1 or TRBD2 (6 bases each). Trimming removed 1 base from V and 1 base from J, with 12 bases in between. The germline V gene has CDR1 SGHRS and CDR2 YFSETQ. CDR3 length equals 15 residues. The CDR3 DNA follows: TGCGCCAGCAGCTTGTGGGGGGCCGAATCCTACGAGCAGTACTTC. Amino acid sequence: CASSLWGAESYEQYF.

V is TRBV4-3 and J is TRBJ1-1; no clear D gene. Germline assignment: CDR1 LGHNA and CDR2 YSLEER. The CDR3 extends over 13 amino acids. V lost 0 bases and J lost 5, with 7 bases in between. The CDR3 here is CASSQDRSTEAFF. The CDR3 DNA reads as TGCGCCAGCAGCCAAGATAGAAGTACTGAAGCTTTCTTT.

V is TRBV15 and J is TRBJ2-3, with D maybe TRBD1 (5 bases). Trimming took 1 base from V and 5 from J, leaving 16 bases between them. This CDR3 is built from 16 residues. Germline values: CDR1 LNHNV, CDR2 YYDKDF (reference sequence). CDR3 bases: TGTGCCACCAGCAGAGGGGCAGGGAATTACGGAGATACGCAGTATTTT. Residues: CATSRGAGNYGDTQYF.

The rearrangement uses TRBV4-1 and TRBJ1-1; TRBD1 is a possible D gene (6 bases). Germline CDR1 and CDR2: MGHRA and YSYEKL. V shed 3 bases and J shed 1 base, with 15 bases lying between them. CDR3 length equals 16 residues. Written as DNA, the CDR3 is TGCGCCAGCAGCCAGCTCCGATCAGGGGAGAACACTGAAGCTTTCTTT. Residues: CASSQLRSGENTEAFF.

V usage is TRBV11-2 and J usage is TRBJ1-1; tentative D call: TRBD1 (5 bases). The CDR3 covers 13 residues. Trimming took off 1 base at V and 5 bases at J, with 8 bases between the two ends. Germline V gives CDR1 SGHAT, CDR2 FQNNGV. In nucleotides, the CDR3 is TGTGCCAGCAGCTTAGGGGGGGTAACTGAAGCTTTCTTT. Its translation: CASSLGGVTEAFF.

V is TRBV6-5 and J is TRBJ1-2, with D maybe TRBD1 (5 bases). CDR1 is MNHEY, CDR2 SVGAGI, per germline. The CDR3 has 14 amino acids. V was pared by 2 bases and J by 4 bases, with 11 bases between. The CDR3 DNA reads as TGTGCCAGCAGTTACCTCGGGGCAGCCTATGGCTACACCTTC. Its translation: CASSYLGAAYGYTF.

The rearrangement joins TRBV19 to TRBJ1-5; the D is unclear. The CDR3 contains 12 residues. From germline, CDR1 is LNHDA and CDR2 SQIVND (reference sequence). Trimming removed 5 bases at V and 8 bases at J, with 10 bases between. CDR3 residues: CASSGTLKPQHF. The CDR3 DNA sequence: TGTGCCAGTAGTGGCACCCTCAAGCCCCAGCATTTT.

The chain combines TRBV25-1 with TRBJ1-3, with 7 bases fitting TRBD1. This CDR3 has 14 amino acids. Germline CDR1 reads MGHDK; CDR2 reads SYGVNS. Trimming at V came to 3 bases and at J to 4 bases, leaving 3 bases not matched to a gene. Here the CDR3 DNA reads TGTGCCAGCAGTGAGCCGGGACAGGGAAACACCATATATTTT. It specifies CASSEPGQGNTIYF.

The CDR3 reads CASSAIGQALSNQPQHF. In DNA, the CDR3 is TGTGCCAGCTCAGCTATCGGACAGGCGCTAAGCAATCAGCCCCAGCATTTT. The genes are TRBV18 and TRBJ1-5; 7 bases map to TRBD1. This CDR3 is built from 17 residues. Germline V gene data show CDR1 as KGHSH and CDR2 as LQKENI. V gave up 5 bases and J gave up 1 base; unmatched junction bases: 11.

J is TRBJ2-1 and V is TRBV19; D is uncertain. Germline V lookup: CDR1 LNHDA, CDR2 SQIVND (reference sequence). V dropped 6 bases and J dropped 6 bases, with 6 bases sitting between them. This CDR3 has 11 amino acids. CDR3 residues: CASSHSNEQFF. The CDR3 DNA is TGTGCCAGTAGCCATAGCAATGAGCAGTTCTTC.

The chain carries TRBV6-5 and TRBJ2-1; D remains ambiguous. The CDR3 is 12 amino acids. CDR1 and CDR2 (germline): MNHEY, SVGAGI. The germline V and J ends were trimmed by 6 bases and 5 bases, with 8 bases remaining between them. The CDR3 DNA reads as TGTGCCAGCAGCCCCGCAGACAATGAGCAGTTCTTC. This encodes CASSPADNEQFF.

The rearrangement links TRBV7-9 to TRBJ1-2; 7 positions match TRBD1. The germline CDR1 and CDR2 sequences are SEHNR and FQNEAQ (reference sequence). The CDR3 length is 16 residues. The V and J ends lost 0 bases and 8 bases, in that order; junction bases with no gene match: 12. CDR3 in amino acids: CASSLAIDGQAAGYTF. DNA of the CDR3: TGTGCCAGCAGCTTAGCGATTGATGGACAGGCGGCGGGCTACACCTTC.

The chain employs TRBV7-2 and TRBJ2-5; tentative D call: TRBD1 (5 bases). Between the trimmed V and J ends, which lost 6 bases and 0 bases, there was a span of 8 bases. The CDR3 length is 13 residues. Germline V gene lookup returns CDR1 SGHTA and CDR2 FQGNSA. CDR3 loop: CASRSRDQETQYF. In DNA, the CDR3 is TGTGCCAGCAGATCCAGGGACCAAGAGACCCAGTACTTC.

V gene TRBV11-2 combines with J gene TRBJ2-1, with TRBD2 matching 8 bases. The CDR3 is 16 amino acids. Per germline, CDR1 SGHAT and CDR2 FQNNGV. Losses at the gene ends were 6 bases for V and 2 bases for J; bases not matched to a gene: 9. The CDR3 loop reads CASRSGRGGAYNEQFF. The DNA for the CDR3 is TGTGCCAGCAGGTCGGGTCGGGGGGGCGCCTACAATGAGCAGTTCTTC.